The 8 T cell receptor beta chains listed next were all sequenced from one sample in a study of blood T cell repertoires in COVID-19. TCRdb's table, derived via immunoSEQ multiplex PCR, lists solely in-frame clones and lacks some. The repertoire includes tens of thousands of clones, roughly 80% of them detected once, and less than 6% sits in the top ten. Material for sequencing was peripheral blood. These receptors were taken from a woman in her 70s with acute or convalescent COVID-19.

The chain combines TRBV6-5 with TRBJ1-1; a weak D match, TRBD1 (5 bases). Trimming took 0 bases from V and 4 from J, leaving 12 bases between them. The CDR3 length is 15 residues. In germline, CDR1 is MNHEY, CDR2 SVGAGI. The DNA for the CDR3 is TGTGCCAGCAGTTACTCCGGGGGGGAGGGCACTGAAGCTTTCTTT. Amino acid sequence: CASSYSGGEGTEAFF.

This chain uses TRBV2 with TRBJ1-3; TRBD1 matches at 7 bases. CDR3 length equals 16 residues. The V gene's germline CDR1 is SNHLY and CDR2 FYNNEI. With 5 bases clipped from V and 0 bases from J, the junction kept 7 bases outside the gene matches. The CDR3 sequence is CASSWGTVSSGNTIYF. The CDR3, as DNA: TGTGCCAGCAGTTGGGGGACAGTGAGCTCTGGAAACACCATATATTTT.

V is TRBV24-1 and J is TRBJ2-1; D remains unclear. The V and J ends lost 3 bases and 3 bases respectively, with 11 bases between them. This CDR3 spans 15 amino acids. The germline CDR1 and CDR2 sequences are KGHDR and SFDVKD. The CDR3 here is CATSDPMTGYNEQFF. CDR3 nucleotides: TGTGCCACCAGTGATCCGATGACGGGCTACAATGAGCAGTTCTTC.

The chain recombines TRBV6-5 with TRBJ1-1; 9 positions match TRBD1. CDR1 is MNHEY and CDR2 is SVGAGI in the germline V gene. After removal of 6 bases from V and 4 bases from J, the junction contained 6 bases not matched to a gene. CDR3 length: 14 amino acids. CDR3 residues: CASRVDRGGTEAFF. DNA of the CDR3: TGTGCCAGCAGGGTGGACAGGGGCGGCACTGAAGCTTTCTTT.

This clone has only a few counts. The chain links TRBV5-1 to TRBJ2-1; D is possibly TRBD2 (5 bases). CDR1 SGHRS and CDR2 YFSETQ come from the germline V gene. The CDR3 spans 16 residues. V lost 5 bases and J lost 0, with 15 bases in between. DNA of the CDR3: TGCGCCAGCAGTTTAACCGGGGATAGCTCCTACAATGAGCAGTTCTTC. Its protein is CASSLTGDSSYNEQFF. The full variable domain, in which reference TRBV5-1 and TRBJ2-1 provide the parts outside the CDR3, is KAGVTQTPRYLIKTRGQQVTLSCSPISGHRSVSWYQQTPGQGLQFLFEYFSETQRNKGNFPGRFSGRQFSNSRSEMNVSTLELGDSALYLCASSLTGDSSYNEQFFGPGTRLTVL.

The chain couples TRBV25-1 to TRBJ2-7, with D tentatively TRBD1 (6 bases). There are 12 residues in the CDR3. V gave up 0 bases and J gave up 7 bases, with 7 bases separating them. Germline CDR1 is MGHDK and CDR2 is SYGVNS. CDR3 protein: CASSEYGTEQYF. The DNA of the CDR3 is TGTGCCAGCAGTGAATATGGGACAGAGCAGTACTTC.

The chain carries TRBV5-1 and TRBJ2-7; TRBD1 matches at 7 bases. V was clipped by 1 base and J by 3 bases; unmatched bases: 7. Germline V gene data show CDR1 as SGHRS and CDR2 as YFSETQ. This CDR3 spans 15 amino acids. CDR3 DNA: TGCGCCAGCAGCTTGAGCCCCGGACAGGACTACGAGCAGTACTTC. Translated: CASSLSPGQDYEQYF.

This chain joins TRBV4-3 and TRBJ2-7, with D possibly being TRBD1 (5 bases). This CDR3 contains 13 residues. CDR1 LGHNA and CDR2 YSLEER come from the germline V gene. V was pared by 5 bases and J by 0 bases, with 8 bases between. CDR3: CASSADTSYEQYF. Here the CDR3 DNA reads TGCGCCAGCAGCGCGGACACCTCCTACGAGCAGTACTTC.